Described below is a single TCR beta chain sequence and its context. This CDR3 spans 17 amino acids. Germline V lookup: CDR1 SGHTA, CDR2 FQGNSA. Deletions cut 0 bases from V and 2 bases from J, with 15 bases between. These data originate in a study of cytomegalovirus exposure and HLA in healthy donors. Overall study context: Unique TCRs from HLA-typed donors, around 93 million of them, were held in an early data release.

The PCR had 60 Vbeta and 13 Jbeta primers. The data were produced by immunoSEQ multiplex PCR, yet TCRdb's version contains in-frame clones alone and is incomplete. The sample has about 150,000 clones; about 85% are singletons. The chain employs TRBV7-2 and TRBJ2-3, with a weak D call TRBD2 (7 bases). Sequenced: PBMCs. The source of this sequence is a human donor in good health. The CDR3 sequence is CASSLAWGGPTTDTQYF. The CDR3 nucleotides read TGTGCCAGCAGCTTAGCCTGGGGGGGGCCTACCACAGATACGCAGTATTTT.